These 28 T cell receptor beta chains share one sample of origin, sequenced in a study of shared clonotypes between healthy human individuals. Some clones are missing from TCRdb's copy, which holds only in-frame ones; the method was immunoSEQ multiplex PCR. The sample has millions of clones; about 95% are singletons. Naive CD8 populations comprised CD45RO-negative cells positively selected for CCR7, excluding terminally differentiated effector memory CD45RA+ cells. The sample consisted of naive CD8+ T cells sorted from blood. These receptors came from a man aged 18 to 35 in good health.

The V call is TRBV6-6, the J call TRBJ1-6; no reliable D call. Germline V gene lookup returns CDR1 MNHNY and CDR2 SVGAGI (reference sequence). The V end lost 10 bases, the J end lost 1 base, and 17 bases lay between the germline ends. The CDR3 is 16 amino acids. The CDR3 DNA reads TGTGCCATCCAGCGGTCAGAAGGGTCCTATAATTCACCCCTCCACTTT. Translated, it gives CAIQRSEGSYNSPLHF.

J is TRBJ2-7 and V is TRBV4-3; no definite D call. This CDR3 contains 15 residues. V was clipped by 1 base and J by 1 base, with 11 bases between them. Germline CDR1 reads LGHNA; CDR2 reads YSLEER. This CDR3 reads CASSQGLNPSYEQYF. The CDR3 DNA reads TGCGCCAGCAGCCAAGGGCTAAACCCTTCCTACGAGCAGTACTTC.

The CDR3 sequence is CAISEEVGGTQYF. CDR3 sequence (DNA): TGTGCCATCAGTGAGGAAGTCGGGGGGACCCAGTACTTC. The chain combines TRBV10-3 with TRBJ2-5, with a tentative D call TRBD2 (6 bases). Germline V gene data show CDR1 as ENHRY and CDR2 as SYGVKD. The CDR3 length is 13 residues. Deletions cut 2 bases from V and 7 bases from J, with 11 bases between.

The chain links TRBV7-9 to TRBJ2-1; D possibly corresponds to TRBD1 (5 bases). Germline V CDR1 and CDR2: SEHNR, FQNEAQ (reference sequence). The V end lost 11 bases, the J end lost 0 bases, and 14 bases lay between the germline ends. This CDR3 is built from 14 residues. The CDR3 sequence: CAGAPETSYNEQFF. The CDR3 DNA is TGTGCCGGGGCACCCGAAACCTCCTACAATGAGCAGTTCTTC.

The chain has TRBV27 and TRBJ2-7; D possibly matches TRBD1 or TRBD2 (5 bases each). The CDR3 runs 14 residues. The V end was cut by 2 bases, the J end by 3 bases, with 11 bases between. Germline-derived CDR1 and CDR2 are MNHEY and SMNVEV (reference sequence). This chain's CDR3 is CASSLQGVYYEQYF. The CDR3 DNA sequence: TGTGCCAGCAGTTTACAGGGAGTCTACTACGAGCAGTACTTC.

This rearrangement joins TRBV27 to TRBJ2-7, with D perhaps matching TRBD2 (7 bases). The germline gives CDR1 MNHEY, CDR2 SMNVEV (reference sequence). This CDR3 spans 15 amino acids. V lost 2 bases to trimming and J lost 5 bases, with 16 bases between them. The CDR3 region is CASSLGGAGGNEQYF. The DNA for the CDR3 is TGTGCCAGCAGTTTAGGGGGGGCCGGAGGGAACGAGCAGTACTTC.

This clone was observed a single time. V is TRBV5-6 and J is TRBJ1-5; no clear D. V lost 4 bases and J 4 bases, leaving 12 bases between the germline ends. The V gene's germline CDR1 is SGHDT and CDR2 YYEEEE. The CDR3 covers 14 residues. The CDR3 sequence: CASSPWTGNQPQHF. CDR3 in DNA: TGTGCCAGCAGCCCCTGGACGGGAAATCAGCCCCAGCATTTT.

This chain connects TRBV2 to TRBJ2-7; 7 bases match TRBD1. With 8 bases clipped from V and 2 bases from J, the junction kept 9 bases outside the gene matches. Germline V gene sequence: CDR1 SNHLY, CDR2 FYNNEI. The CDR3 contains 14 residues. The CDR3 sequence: CASLKGDSPYEQYF. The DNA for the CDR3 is TGTGCCAGCCTAAAGGGGGACAGCCCCTACGAGCAGTACTTC.

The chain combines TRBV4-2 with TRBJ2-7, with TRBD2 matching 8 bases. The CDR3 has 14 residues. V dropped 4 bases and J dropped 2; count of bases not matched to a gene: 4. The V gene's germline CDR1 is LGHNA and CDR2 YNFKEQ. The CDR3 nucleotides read TGTGCCAGCAGCCTAGCGGGGTCAGCCTACGAGCAGTACTTC. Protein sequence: CASSLAGSAYEQYF.

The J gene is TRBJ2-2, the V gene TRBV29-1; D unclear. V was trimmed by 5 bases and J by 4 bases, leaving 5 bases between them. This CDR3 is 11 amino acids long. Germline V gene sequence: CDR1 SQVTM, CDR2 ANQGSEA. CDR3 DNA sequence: TGCAGCGTTTCTATCACCGGGGAGCTGTTTTTT. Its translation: CSVSITGELFF.

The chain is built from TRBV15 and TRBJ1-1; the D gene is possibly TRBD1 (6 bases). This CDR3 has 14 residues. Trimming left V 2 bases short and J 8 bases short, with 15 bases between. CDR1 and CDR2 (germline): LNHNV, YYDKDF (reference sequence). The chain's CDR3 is CATSRRDTTSEAFF. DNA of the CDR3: TGTGCCACCAGCAGACGGGACACCACTTCAGAAGCTTTCTTT.

CDR3 sequence: CSGLTGSHQHF. DNA for the CDR3: TGCAGCGGCCTAACAGGCTCTCACCAGCATTTT. The J gene is TRBJ1-5, the V gene TRBV29-1; tentatively, D is TRBD1 (5 bases). The CDR3 runs 11 residues. Trimming took 7 bases from V and 12 from J, leaving 16 bases between them. Germline CDR1 SQVTM, CDR2 ANQGSEA.

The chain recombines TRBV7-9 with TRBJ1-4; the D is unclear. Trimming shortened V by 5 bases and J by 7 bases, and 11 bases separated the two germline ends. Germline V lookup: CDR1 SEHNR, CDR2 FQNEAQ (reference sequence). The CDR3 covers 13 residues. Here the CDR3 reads CASSRIISEKLFF. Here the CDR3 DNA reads TGTGCCAGCAGCCGGATAATTAGTGAAAAACTGTTTTTT.

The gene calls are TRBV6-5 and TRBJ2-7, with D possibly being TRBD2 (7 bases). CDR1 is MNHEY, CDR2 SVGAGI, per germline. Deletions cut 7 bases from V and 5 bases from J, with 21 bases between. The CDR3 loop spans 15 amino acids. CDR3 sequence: CASKMYREGVNEQYF. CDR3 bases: TGTGCCAGCAAAATGTACAGGGAGGGTGTAAACGAGCAGTACTTC.

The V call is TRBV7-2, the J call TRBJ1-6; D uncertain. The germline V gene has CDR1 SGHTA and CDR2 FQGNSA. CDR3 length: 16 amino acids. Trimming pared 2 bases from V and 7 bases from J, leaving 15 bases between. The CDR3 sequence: CASSLHAGSQNSPLHF. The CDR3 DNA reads TGTGCCAGCAGCTTACACGCGGGCAGCCAAAATTCACCCCTCCACTTT. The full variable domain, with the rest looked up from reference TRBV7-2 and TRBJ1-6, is GAGVSQSPSNKVTEKGKDVELRCDPISGHTALYWYRQSLGQGLEFLIYFQGNSAPDKSGLPSDRFSAERTGGSVSTLTIQRTQQEDSAVYLCASSLHAGSQNSPLHFGNGTRLTVT.

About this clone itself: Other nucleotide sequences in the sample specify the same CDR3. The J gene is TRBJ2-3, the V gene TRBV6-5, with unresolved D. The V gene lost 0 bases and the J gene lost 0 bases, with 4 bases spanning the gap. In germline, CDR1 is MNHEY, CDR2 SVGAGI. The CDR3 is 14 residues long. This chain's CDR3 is CASSYSTSTDTQYF. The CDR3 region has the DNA TGTGCCAGCAGTTACTCCACTAGCACAGATACGCAGTATTTT.

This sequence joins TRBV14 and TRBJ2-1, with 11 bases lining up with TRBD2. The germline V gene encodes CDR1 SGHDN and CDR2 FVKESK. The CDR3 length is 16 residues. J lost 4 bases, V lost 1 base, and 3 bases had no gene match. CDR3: CASSQAGLAGYNEQFF. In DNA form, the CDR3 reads TGTGCCAGCAGCCAAGCAGGACTAGCGGGTTACAATGAGCAGTTCTTC.

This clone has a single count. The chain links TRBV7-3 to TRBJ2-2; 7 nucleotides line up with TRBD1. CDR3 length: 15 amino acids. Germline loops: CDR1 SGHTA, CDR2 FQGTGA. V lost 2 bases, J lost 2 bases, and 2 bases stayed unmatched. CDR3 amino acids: CASSLGTENTGELFF. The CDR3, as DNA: TGTGCCAGCAGCTTAGGGACAGAAAACACCGGGGAGCTGTTTTTT.

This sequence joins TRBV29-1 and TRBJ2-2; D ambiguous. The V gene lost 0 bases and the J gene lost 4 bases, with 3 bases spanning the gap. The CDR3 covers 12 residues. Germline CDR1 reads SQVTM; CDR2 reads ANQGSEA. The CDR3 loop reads CSVEEATGELFF. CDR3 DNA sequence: TGCAGCGTTGAAGAAGCCACCGGGGAGCTGTTTTTT.

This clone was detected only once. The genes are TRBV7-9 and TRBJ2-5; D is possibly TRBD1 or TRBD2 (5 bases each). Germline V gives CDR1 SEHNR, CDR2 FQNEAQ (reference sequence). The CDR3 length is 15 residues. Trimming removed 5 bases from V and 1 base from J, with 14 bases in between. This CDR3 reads CASSDFTGAQETQYF. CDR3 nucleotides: TGTGCCAGCAGCGATTTTACCGGGGCCCAAGAGACCCAGTACTTC.

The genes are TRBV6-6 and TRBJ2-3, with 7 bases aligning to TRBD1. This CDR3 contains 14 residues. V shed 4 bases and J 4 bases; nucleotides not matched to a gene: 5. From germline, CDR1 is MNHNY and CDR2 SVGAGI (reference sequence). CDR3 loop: CASSFATGPDTQYF. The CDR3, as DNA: TGTGCCAGCAGTTTCGCGACAGGGCCAGATACGCAGTATTTT.

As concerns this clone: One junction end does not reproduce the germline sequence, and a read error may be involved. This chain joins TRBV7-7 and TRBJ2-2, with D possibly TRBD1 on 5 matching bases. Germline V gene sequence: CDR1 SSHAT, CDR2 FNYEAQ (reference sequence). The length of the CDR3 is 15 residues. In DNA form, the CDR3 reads TGTGCTAGCAGCTTAGCTAGGGGAAGCACCGGGGAGCTGTTTTTT. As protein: CASSLARGSTGELFF.

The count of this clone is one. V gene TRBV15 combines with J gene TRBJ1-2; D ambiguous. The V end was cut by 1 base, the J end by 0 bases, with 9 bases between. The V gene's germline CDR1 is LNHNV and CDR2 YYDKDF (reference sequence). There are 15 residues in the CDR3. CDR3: CATSRGSEANYGYTF. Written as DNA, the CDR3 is TGTGCCACCAGCAGAGGCTCCGAAGCTAACTATGGCTACACCTTC.

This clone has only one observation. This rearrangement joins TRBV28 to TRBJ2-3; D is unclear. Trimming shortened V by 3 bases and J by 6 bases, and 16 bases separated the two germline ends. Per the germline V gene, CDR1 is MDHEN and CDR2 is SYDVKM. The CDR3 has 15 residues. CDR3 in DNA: TGTGCCAGCAGTTTCCTATCTGAAGGCTCCGATACGCAGTATTTT. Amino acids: CASSFLSEGSDTQYF.

CDR3 nucleotides: TGTGCCAGCAGCGTAGGGAGGACAGGGGAGGATGAAAAACTGTTTTTT. This gives the protein CASSVGRTGEDEKLFF. V is TRBV9 and J is TRBJ1-4; TRBD1 matches 9 bases. After removal of 0 bases from V and 6 bases from J, the junction contained 6 bases not matched to a gene. This CDR3 has 16 residues. Germline V CDR1 and CDR2: SGDLS, YYNGEE.

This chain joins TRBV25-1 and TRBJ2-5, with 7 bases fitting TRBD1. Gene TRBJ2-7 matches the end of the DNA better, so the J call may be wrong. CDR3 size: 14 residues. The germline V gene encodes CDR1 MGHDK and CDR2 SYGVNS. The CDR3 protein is CASSESGTDYEQYF. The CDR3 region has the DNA TGTGCCAGCAGTGAATCTGGGACAGACTACGAGCAGTACTTC.

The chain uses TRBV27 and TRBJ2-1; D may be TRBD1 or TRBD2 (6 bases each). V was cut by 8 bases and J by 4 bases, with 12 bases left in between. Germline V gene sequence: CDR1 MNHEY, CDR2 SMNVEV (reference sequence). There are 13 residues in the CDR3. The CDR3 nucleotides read TGTGCCAGCCTAGGGGGGATGTACAATGAGCAGTTCTTC. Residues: CASLGGMYNEQFF.

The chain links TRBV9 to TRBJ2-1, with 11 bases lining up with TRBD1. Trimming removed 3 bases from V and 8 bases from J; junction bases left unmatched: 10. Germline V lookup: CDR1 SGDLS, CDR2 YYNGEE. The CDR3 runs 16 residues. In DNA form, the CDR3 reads TGTGCCAGCAGCGACCGGACAGGGGGCTACATGGATGAGCAGTTCTTC. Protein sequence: CASSDRTGGYMDEQFF.